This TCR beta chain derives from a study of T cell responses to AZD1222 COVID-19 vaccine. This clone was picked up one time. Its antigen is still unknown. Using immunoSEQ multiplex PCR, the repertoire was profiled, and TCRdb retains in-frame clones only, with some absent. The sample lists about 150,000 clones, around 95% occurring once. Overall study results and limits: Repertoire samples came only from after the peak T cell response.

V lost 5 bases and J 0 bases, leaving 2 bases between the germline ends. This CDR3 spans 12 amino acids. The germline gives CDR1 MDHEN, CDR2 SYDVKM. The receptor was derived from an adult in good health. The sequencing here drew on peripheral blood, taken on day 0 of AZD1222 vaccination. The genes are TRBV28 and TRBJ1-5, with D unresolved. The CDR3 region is CASSDSNQPQHF. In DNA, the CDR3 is TGTGCCAGCAGTGATAGCAATCAGCCCCAGCATTTT.